These 15 T cell receptor beta chains were sequenced from one sample in a study of blood T cell repertoires in COVID-19. The table came from immunoSEQ multiplex PCR; TCRdb's copy has only in-frame clones and leaves some out. The sample lists 100,000 or so clones; approximately 86% were seen once. The sample taken for sequencing was peripheral blood. The receptors here all came from a man aged 55-75 years with acute or convalescent COVID-19.

This clone was picked up one time. This chain links TRBV3-1 (or the pseudogene TRBV3-2) with TRBJ2-7; TRBD2 aligns across 14 bases. Germline V gene data show CDR1 as LGHDT and CDR2 as YNNKEL (reference sequence). Unmatched junction bases numbered 20, after V lost 4 bases and J lost 0 bases. The CDR3 consists of 22 residues. The CDR3 protein is CASSPQRLPGTSGSYLSYEQYF. As DNA, the CDR3 is TGTGCCAGCAGCCCTCAACGCCTCCCCGGGACTAGCGGGAGCTATCTCTCCTACGAGCAGTACTTC.

The rearrangement uses TRBV14 and TRBJ2-1, with 11 bases aligning to TRBD2. The CDR3 is 17 residues long. CDR1 is SGHDN and CDR2 is FVKESK in the germline V gene. V trimming: 4 bases; J trimming: 7 bases; junction bases outside the gene matches: 12. The CDR3 reads CASSPMISGRGGNEQFF. CDR3 DNA: TGTGCCAGCAGCCCAATGATTAGCGGGAGGGGCGGAAATGAGCAGTTCTTC.

V gene TRBV24-1 combines with J gene TRBJ1-1; D gene uncertain. The germline CDR1 and CDR2 sequences are KGHDR and SFDVKD. The CDR3 has 13 residues. Trimming removed 7 bases at V and 1 base at J, with 9 bases between. CDR3 in DNA: TGTGCCACCAGAAATACAGAGAACACTGAAGCTTTCTTT. As protein: CATRNTENTEAFF.

The chain links TRBV12-5 to TRBJ2-2; TRBD2 aligns across 8 bases. Trimming took 5 bases from V and 1 from J; bases not matched to a gene: 6. CDR1 and CDR2 (germline): LGHNT, FRNRAP. This CDR3 region has 16 residues. For the CDR3, the DNA is TGTGCTAGTGGTCGCGGGCTAGCGGGGAACACCGGGGAGCTGTTTTTT. Protein: CASGRGLAGNTGELFF.

In this sample, this clone turned up once. The rearrangement joins TRBV24-1 to TRBJ1-5, with D possibly being TRBD1 (5 bases). The CDR3 sequence is 19 residues long. V was shortened by 5 bases and J by 2 bases, with 24 bases between the two germline ends. CDR1 is KGHDR, CDR2 SFDVKD, per germline. CDR3 in amino acids: CATSVPAGMGEVCNQPQHF. In nucleotides, the CDR3 is TGTGCCACCAGTGTCCCCGCCGGAATGGGGGAGGTTTGCAATCAGCCCCAGCATTTT.

The chain couples TRBV6-5 to TRBJ1-5; possible D gene TRBD1, 6 bases. The length of the CDR3 is 15 residues. V shed 4 bases and J shed 7 bases, with 17 bases lying between them. Germline values: CDR1 MNHEY, CDR2 SVGAGI. CDR3 sequence reads: CASSSLNNRAQPQHF. As DNA, the CDR3 is TGTGCCAGCAGTTCCTTGAATAACAGGGCCCAGCCCCAGCATTTT.

The chain uses TRBV4-1 and TRBJ1-5; no definite D call. The CDR3 contains 15 residues. The V and J ends lost 1 base and 1 base respectively, with 8 bases between them. Germline lookup yields CDR1 MGHRA and CDR2 YSYEKL. The CDR3 reads CASSQVMRSNQPQHF. In nucleotides, the CDR3 is TGCGCCAGCAGCCAAGTTATGAGGAGCAATCAGCCCCAGCATTTT.

The rearrangement links TRBV4-1 to TRBJ1-1; TRBD1 is a possible D gene (5 bases). The length of the CDR3 is 14 residues. Per the germline V gene, CDR1 is MGHRA and CDR2 is YSYEKL. V was clipped by 1 base and J by 10 bases, with 16 bases between them. The CDR3 DNA sequence: TGCGCCAGCAGCCAAGGAAGGCAGGGTTTCGGAGCTTTCTTT. As protein: CASSQGRQGFGAFF.

The chain employs TRBV18 and TRBJ2-7; TRBD1 matches at 12 bases. With 6 bases clipped from V and 10 bases from J, the junction kept 7 bases outside the gene matches. The CDR3 totals 13 residues. Germline-derived CDR1 and CDR2 are KGHSH and LQKENI. The CDR3 sequence is CASSTGTGGEQYF. The DNA for the CDR3 is TGTGCCAGCTCCACCGGGACAGGGGGCGAACAGTACTTC.

This chain connects TRBV7-2 to TRBJ1-5; 8 nucleotides align to TRBD1. With V trimmed by 4 bases and J by 7 bases, 6 bases remained unmatched. Germline loops: CDR1 SGHTA, CDR2 FQGNSA. The CDR3 sequence is 14 residues long. The CDR3 sequence is CASSWTGSEQPQHF. The CDR3 nucleotides are TGTGCCAGCAGCTGGACAGGGTCAGAACAGCCCCAGCATTTT.

The CDR3 DNA follows: TGTGCCAGCAATCTTCAACAGGTTACAGTGGCTTTCTTT. Amino acid sequence: CASNLQQVTVAFF. The chain uses TRBV7-9 and TRBJ1-1; D is possibly TRBD1 (5 bases). Germline lookup yields CDR1 SEHNR and CDR2 FQNEAQ (reference sequence). The CDR3 extends over 13 amino acids. V was trimmed by 7 bases and J by 11 bases, leaving 20 bases between them.

The CDR3 DNA reads as TGTGCCAGCAGCTCTACAGGGGGCCAAGAGACCCAGTACTTC. Protein product: CASSSTGGQETQYF. This chain joins TRBV5-4 and TRBJ2-5; 8 nucleotides match TRBD1. The J segment lost 1 base and the V segment lost 3 bases, leaving 2 bases of the junction unmatched. This CDR3 comprises 14 residues. The V gene's germline CDR1 is SGHNT and CDR2 YYREEE (reference sequence).

The J gene is TRBJ2-7, the V gene TRBV11-3; the match to TRBD1 covers 9 bases. Germline CDR1 reads SGHNT; CDR2 reads YENEEA. V shed 5 bases, J shed 6 bases, and the junction held 5 bases outside the gene matches. This CDR3 spans 13 amino acids. The CDR3 nucleotides read TGTGCCAGCAGCCCGGGACAGGGTGGCGAGCAGTACTTC. Its translation: CASSPGQGGEQYF.

The J gene is TRBJ2-1, the V gene TRBV7-2, with 9 bases identical to TRBD1. Per the germline V gene, CDR1 is SGHTA and CDR2 is FQGNSA. CDR3 length: 17 amino acids. Trimming cost V 4 bases and J 6 bases; bases outside gene matches: 13. CDR3 sequence (DNA): TGTGCCAGCAGCTACCGCTCCGGGACAGGGAACATCAATGAGCAGTTCTTC. This codes for CASSYRSGTGNINEQFF.

The V call is TRBV5-1, the J call TRBJ2-7; 7 nucleotides match TRBD1. The V gene's germline CDR1 is SGHRS and CDR2 YFSETQ. The CDR3 contains 13 residues. V lost 6 bases to trimming and J lost 2 bases; unmatched junction nucleotides: 5. In nucleotides, the CDR3 is TGCGCCAGCACCCGGGACAGACCCTACGAGCAGTACTTC. Translated: CASTRDRPYEQYF.